The entry below describes one T cell receptor beta chain. The CDR3 runs to 14 residues. The germline V gene encodes CDR1 SGHDT and CDR2 YYEEEE. With 5 bases removed from V and 0 bases from J, the gap between germline ends came to 10 bases. Source study methods: Amplified reference gene primers provided the basis for estimating nucleated cell counts. TCRdb's table, derived via immunoSEQ multiplex PCR, lists solely in-frame clones and lacks some. D and trimming were read from the DNA, whereas the V and J calls and clone size are those reported in that table. The sample shows some 96,000 clones, roughly 85% of them seen only once. This record comes from a study of blood T cell repertoires in COVID-19. Study background: Material from acute and convalescent COVID-19 was sourced from the United States, Italy and Spain. T cells, B-cell-depleted T cells, or PBMCs provided the cDNA or gDNA that served as material.

The sequence derives from a man between 65 and 85 years old with active or convalescent COVID-19. The sequenced sample was peripheral blood. This chain links TRBV5-6 with TRBJ2-3; D remains unclear. CDR3 in amino acids: CASRMRPSTDTQYF. The CDR3 DNA reads TGTGCCAGCAGAATGCGTCCTAGCACAGATACGCAGTATTTT. Using reference TRBV5-6 and TRBJ2-3 for the parts outside the CDR3, the full variable domain is DAGVTQSPTHLIKTRGQQVTLRCSPKSGHDTVSWYQQALGQGPQFIFQYYEEEERQRGNFPDRFSGHQFPNYSSELNVNALLLGDSALYLCASRMRPSTDTQYFGPGTRLTVL.